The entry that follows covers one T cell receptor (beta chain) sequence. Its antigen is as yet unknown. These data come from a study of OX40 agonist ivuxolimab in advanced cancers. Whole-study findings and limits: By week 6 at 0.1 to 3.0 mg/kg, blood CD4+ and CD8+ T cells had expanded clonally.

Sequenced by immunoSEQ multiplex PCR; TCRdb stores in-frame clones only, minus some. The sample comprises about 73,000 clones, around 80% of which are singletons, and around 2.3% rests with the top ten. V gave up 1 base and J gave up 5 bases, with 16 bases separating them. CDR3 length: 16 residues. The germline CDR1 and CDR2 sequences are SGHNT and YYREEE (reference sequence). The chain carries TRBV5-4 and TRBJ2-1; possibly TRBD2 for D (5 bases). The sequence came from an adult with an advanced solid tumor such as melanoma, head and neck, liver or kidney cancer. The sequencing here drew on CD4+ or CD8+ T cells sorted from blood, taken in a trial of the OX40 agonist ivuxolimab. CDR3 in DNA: TGTGCCAGCAGCTTGCATCCCAGCGGCACCAACAATGAGCAGTTCTTC. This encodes CASSLHPSGTNNEQFF.